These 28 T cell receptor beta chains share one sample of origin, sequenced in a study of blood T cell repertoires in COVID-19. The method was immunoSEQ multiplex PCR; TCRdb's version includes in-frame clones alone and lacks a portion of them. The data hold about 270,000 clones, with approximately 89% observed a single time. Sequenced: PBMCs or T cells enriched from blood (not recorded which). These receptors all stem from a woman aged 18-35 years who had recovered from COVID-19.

CDR3 sequence: CASSQEATGAGNTIYF. CDR3 nucleotide sequence: TGTGCCAGCAGCCAAGAGGCAACAGGCGCTGGAAACACCATATATTTT. The rearrangement links TRBV3-1 (or the pseudogene TRBV3-2) to TRBJ1-3, with a weak D call TRBD1 (5 bases). The length of the CDR3 is 16 residues. CDR1 and CDR2 from the germline V gene are LGHDT and YNNKEL (reference sequence). Trimming pared 0 bases from V and 2 bases from J, leaving 11 bases between.

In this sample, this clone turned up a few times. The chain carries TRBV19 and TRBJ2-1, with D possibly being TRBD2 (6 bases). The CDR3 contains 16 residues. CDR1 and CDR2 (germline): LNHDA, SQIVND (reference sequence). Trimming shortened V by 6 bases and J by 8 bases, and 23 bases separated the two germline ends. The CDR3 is CASRVLIGGGGYEQFF. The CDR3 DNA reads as TGTGCCAGTAGAGTACTTATCGGGGGAGGAGGCTATGAGCAGTTCTTC.

CDR3 DNA sequence: TGTGCCAGCAGTTTAAACCAGGGGGCAGAGACCCAGTACTTC. Translated: CASSLNQGAETQYF. The rearrangement links TRBV28 to TRBJ2-5; 8 bases align to TRBD1. Trimming took 2 bases from V and 4 from J; bases not matched to a gene: 3. Germline V gene data show CDR1 as MDHEN and CDR2 as SYDVKM. The CDR3 totals 14 residues.

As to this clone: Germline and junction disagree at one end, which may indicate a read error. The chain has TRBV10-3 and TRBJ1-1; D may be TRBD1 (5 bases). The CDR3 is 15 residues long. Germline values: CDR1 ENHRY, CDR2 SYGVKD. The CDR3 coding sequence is TGCGCATCAGGGTGGGCAGGACACGCAAACACTGAAGCTTTCTTT. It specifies CASGWAGHANTEAFF.

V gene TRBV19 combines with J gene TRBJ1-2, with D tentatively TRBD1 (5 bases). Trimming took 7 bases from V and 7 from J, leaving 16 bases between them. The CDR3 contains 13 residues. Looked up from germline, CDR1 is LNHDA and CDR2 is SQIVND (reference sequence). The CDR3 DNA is TGTGCCAGTAACCAGGGAACTTCTGTTGGCTACACCTTC. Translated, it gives CASNQGTSVGYTF.

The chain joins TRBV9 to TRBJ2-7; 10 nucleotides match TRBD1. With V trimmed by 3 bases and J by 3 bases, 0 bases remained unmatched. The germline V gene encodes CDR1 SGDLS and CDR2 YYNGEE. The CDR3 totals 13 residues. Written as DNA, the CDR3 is TGTGCCAGCAGCGGGACAGGGGGCTACGAGCAGTACTTC. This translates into CASSGTGGYEQYF.

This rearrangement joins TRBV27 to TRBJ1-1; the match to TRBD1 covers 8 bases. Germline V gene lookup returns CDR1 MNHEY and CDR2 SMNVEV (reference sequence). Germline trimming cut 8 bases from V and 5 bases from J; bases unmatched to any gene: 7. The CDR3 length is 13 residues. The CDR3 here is CASARTGRTEAFF. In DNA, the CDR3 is TGTGCCAGCGCCAGGACAGGGAGGACTGAAGCTTTCTTT.

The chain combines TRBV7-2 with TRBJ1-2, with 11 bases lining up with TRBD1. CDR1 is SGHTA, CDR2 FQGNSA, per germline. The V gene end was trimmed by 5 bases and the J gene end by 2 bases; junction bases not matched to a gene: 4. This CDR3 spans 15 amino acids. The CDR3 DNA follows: TGTGCCAGCAGCCTCGGGACAGGGGGGAACTATGGCTACACCTTC. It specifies CASSLGTGGNYGYTF.

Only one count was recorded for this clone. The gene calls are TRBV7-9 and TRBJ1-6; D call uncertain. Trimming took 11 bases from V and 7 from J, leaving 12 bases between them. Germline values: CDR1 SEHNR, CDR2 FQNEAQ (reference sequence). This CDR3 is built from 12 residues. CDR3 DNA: TGTGCCGTCGAGGAGGACAATTCACCCCTCCACTTT. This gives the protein CAVEEDNSPLHF.

CDR3 amino acids: CASSRGSASGNTIYF. CDR3 nucleotide sequence: TGTGCCAGCAGCCGCGGGTCGGCCTCTGGAAACACCATATATTTT. The V call is TRBV7-9, the J call TRBJ1-3; D ambiguous. From germline, CDR1 is SEHNR and CDR2 FQNEAQ (reference sequence). V gave up 5 bases and J gave up 0 bases, with 11 bases separating them. CDR3 length: 15 residues.

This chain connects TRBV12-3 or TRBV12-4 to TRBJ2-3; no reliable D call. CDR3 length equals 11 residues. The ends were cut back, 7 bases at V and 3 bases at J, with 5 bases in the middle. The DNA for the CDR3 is TGTGCCAGCACTGAGACAGATACGCAGTATTTT. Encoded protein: CASTETDTQYF.

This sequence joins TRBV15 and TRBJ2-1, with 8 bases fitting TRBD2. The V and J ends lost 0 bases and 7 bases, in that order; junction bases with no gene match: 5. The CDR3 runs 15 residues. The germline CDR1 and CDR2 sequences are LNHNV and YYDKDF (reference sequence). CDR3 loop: CATSRDLTSVNEQFF. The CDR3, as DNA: TGTGCCACCAGCAGAGATCTGACTAGCGTAAATGAGCAGTTCTTC.

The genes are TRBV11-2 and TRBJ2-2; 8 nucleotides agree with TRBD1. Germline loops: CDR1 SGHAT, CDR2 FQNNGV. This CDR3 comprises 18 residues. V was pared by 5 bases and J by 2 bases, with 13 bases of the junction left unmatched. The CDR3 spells CASSPRFGQGFNTGELFF. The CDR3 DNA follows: TGTGCCAGCAGCCCACGATTTGGACAGGGTTTCAACACCGGGGAGCTGTTTTTT.

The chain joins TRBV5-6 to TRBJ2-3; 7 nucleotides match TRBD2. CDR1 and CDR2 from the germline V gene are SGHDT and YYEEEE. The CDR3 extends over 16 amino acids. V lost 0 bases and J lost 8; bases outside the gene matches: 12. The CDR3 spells CASSLVSSSGPATQYF. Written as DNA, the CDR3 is TGTGCCAGCAGCTTGGTTTCGTCTAGCGGCCCAGCTACGCAGTATTTT.

The CDR3 DNA reads TGTGCCAGCAGCCAAGATACCCACAGGGGGATCACAGATACGCAGTATTTT. The encoded protein is CASSQDTHRGITDTQYF. V is TRBV3-1 (or the pseudogene TRBV3-2) and J is TRBJ2-3; 8 nucleotides align to TRBD1. The CDR3 consists of 17 residues. Germline CDR1 LGHDT, CDR2 YNNKEL (reference sequence). J was trimmed by 2 bases and V by 0 bases; bases with no gene match: 7.

CDR3 bases: TGTGCCAGCAGCGCCCCCGACAGGAGGAACACTGAAGCTTTCTTT. Protein sequence: CASSAPDRRNTEAFF. This chain joins TRBV2 and TRBJ1-1; D possibly corresponds to TRBD1 (6 bases). This CDR3 region has 15 residues. Germline V CDR1 and CDR2: SNHLY, FYNNEI. V was shortened by 6 bases and J by 1 base, with 15 bases between the two germline ends.

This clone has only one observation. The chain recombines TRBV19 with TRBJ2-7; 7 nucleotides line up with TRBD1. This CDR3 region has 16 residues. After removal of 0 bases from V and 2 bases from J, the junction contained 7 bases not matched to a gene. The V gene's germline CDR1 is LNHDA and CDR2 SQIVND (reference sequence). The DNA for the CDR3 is TGTGCCAGTAGTATAGATTGGGGGACAGCTACCTACGAGCAGTACTTC. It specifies CASSIDWGTATYEQYF.

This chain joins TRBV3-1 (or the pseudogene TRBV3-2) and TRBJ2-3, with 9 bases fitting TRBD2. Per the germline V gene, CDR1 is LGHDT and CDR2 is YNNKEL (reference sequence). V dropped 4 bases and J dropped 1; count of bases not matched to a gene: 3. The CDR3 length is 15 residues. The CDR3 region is CASSRAGGGTDTQYF. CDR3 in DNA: TGTGCCAGCAGCCGGGCGGGAGGGGGCACAGATACGCAGTATTTT.

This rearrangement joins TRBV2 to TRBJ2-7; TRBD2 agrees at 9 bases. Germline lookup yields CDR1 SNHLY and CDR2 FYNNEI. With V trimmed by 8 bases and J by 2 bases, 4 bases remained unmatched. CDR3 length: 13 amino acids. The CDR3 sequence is CASAGGVPYEQYF. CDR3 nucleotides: TGTGCCAGCGCGGGGGGGGTCCCCTACGAGCAGTACTTC.

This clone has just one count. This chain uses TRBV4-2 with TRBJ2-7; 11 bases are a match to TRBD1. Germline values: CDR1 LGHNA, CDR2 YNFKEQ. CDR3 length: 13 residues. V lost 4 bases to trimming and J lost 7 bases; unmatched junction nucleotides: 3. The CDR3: CASSPDRGREQYF. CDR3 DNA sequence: TGTGCCAGCAGCCCGGACAGGGGGCGGGAGCAGTACTTC.

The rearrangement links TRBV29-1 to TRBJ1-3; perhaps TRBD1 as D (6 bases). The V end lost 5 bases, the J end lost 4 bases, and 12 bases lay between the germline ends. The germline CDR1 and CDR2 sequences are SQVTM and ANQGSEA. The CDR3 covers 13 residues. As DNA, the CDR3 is TGCAGCGTTACAGGGCAGTACGGAAACACCATATATTTT. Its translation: CSVTGQYGNTIYF.

DNA of the CDR3: TGTGCCAGCGGCGATCGGGACAGGGGGTTCCACGAGCAGTACTTC. Translating it yields CASGDRDRGFHEQYF. The chain uses TRBV5-4 and TRBJ2-7; 11 bases agree with TRBD1. The junction had 11 bases not matched to a gene; V was cut back by 7 bases and J by 5 bases. There are 15 residues in the CDR3. Germline V lookup: CDR1 SGHNT, CDR2 YYREEE (reference sequence).

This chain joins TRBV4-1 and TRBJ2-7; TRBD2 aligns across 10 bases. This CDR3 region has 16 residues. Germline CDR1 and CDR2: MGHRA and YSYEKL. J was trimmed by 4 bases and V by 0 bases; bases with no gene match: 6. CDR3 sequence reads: CASSQEAAGGVYEQYF. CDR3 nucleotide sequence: TGCGCCAGCAGCCAAGAAGCAGCGGGGGGGGTATACGAGCAGTACTTC.

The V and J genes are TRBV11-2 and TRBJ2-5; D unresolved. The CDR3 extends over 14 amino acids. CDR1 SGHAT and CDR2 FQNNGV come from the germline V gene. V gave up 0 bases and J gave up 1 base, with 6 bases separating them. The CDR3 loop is CASSLEAVQETQYF. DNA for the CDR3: TGTGCCAGCAGCTTAGAGGCAGTCCAAGAGACCCAGTACTTC.

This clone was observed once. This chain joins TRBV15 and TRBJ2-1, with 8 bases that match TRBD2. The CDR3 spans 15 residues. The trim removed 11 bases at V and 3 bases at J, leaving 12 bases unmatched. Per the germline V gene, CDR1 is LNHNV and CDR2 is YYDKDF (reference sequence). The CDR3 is CASASGSGNYNEQFF. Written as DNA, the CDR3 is TGTGCCTCAGCTTCGGGTAGCGGGAACTACAATGAGCAGTTCTTC. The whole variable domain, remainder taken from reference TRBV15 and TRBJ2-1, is DAMVIQNPRYQVTQFGKPVTLSCSQTLNHNVMYWYQQKSSQAPKLLFHYYDKDFNNEADTPDNFQSRRPNTSFCFLDIRSPGLGDTAMYLCASASGSGNYNEQFFGPGTRLTVL.

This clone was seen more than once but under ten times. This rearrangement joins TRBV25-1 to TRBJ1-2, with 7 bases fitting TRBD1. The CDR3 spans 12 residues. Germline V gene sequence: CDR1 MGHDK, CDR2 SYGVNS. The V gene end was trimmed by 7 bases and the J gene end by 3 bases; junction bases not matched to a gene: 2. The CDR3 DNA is TGTGCCAGCACAGGGGGAGACTATGGCTACACCTTC. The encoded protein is CASTGGDYGYTF.

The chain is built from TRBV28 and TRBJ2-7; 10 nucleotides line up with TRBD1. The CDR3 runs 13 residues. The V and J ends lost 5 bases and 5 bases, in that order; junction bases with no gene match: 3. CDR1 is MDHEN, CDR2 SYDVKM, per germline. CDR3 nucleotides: TGTGCCAGCAGTCTCGGACAGGGGGACGAGCAGTACTTC. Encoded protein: CASSLGQGDEQYF.

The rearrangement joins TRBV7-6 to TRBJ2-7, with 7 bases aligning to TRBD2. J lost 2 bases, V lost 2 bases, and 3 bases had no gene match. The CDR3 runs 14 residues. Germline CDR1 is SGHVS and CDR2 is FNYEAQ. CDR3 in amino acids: CASSLRTSAYEQYF. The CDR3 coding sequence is TGTGCCAGCAGCTTACGTACTAGCGCCTACGAGCAGTACTTC.